Shown below are 26 T cell receptor beta chains from a single sample sequenced in a study of shared T cell receptors in the human thymus. TCRdb keeps only in-frame clones here, not all; method: immunoSEQ multiplex PCR. The sample includes fewer than 700,000 clones, around nine tenths of them seen just once. This sample was also put to use in a study of human thymus T cells.

Input material: thymocytes. The receptors shown here come from a boy under three years old with a congenital heart defect.

V gene TRBV30 combines with J gene TRBJ1-1; weak D call: TRBD1 (6 bases). V was shortened by 4 bases and J by 3 bases, with 9 bases between the two germline ends. The germline V gene has CDR1 GTSNPN and CDR2 SVGIG (reference sequence). CDR3 size: 12 residues. CDR3 in DNA: TGTGCCTGGACCACAGGGTACACTGAAGCTTTCTTT. Its translation: CAWTTGYTEAFF.

The chain employs TRBV27 and TRBJ2-5; 8 nucleotides agree with TRBD2. Germline V CDR1 and CDR2: MNHEY, SMNVEV (reference sequence). This CDR3 comprises 18 residues. Trimming took 4 bases from V and 1 from J; bases not matched to a gene: 14. The CDR3 sequence is CASSWGTSPLGLQETQYF. The CDR3, as DNA: TGTGCCAGCAGTTGGGGGACTAGTCCTCTCGGTCTCCAAGAGACCCAGTACTTC.

This chain connects TRBV5-8 to TRBJ2-7, with 9 positions matching TRBD2. The V gene end was trimmed by 1 base and the J gene end by 6 bases; junction bases not matched to a gene: 14. Germline CDR1 SGHTS, CDR2 YDEGEE. The CDR3 totals 17 residues. The CDR3 protein is CASSLSSGRTYAPEQYF. The DNA of the CDR3 is TGTGCCAGCAGCTTGTCCAGCGGGAGGACCTATGCTCCCGAGCAGTACTTC.

The chain uses TRBV4-2 and TRBJ1-2; possible D gene TRBD1, 5 bases. The CDR3 is 16 amino acids. Trimming removed 4 bases at V and 0 bases at J, with 15 bases between. Per the germline V gene, CDR1 is LGHNA and CDR2 is YNFKEQ. As DNA, the CDR3 is TGTGCCAGCAGCCGCACAACAGGCGCAGCTAACTATGGCTACACCTTC. Its protein is CASSRTTGAANYGYTF.

The chain is built from TRBV15 and TRBJ2-1; TRBD2 agrees at 7 bases. Germline V gene data show CDR1 as LNHNV and CDR2 as YYDKDF (reference sequence). The CDR3 runs to 18 residues. J lost 3 bases, V lost 1 base, and 12 bases had no gene match. For the CDR3, the DNA is TGTGCCACCAGCAGAGCTGGCGGGAGCCCGCCAGGCTACAATGAGCAGTTCTTC. The encoded protein is CATSRAGGSPPGYNEQFF. The whole variable domain, filled in from reference TRBV15 and TRBJ2-1, reads DAMVIQNPRYQVTQFGKPVTLSCSQTLNHNVMYWYQQKSSQAPKLLFHYYDKDFNNEADTPDNFQSRRPNTSFCFLDIRSPGLGDTAMYLCATSRAGGSPPGYNEQFFGPGTRLTVL.

This clone was seen a single time. J is TRBJ2-5 and V is TRBV14; the match to TRBD2 covers 13 bases. Germline V gives CDR1 SGHDN, CDR2 FVKESK. CDR3 length: 18 amino acids. Trimming removed 1 base from V and 6 bases from J; junction bases left unmatched: 11. The CDR3 DNA is TGTGCCAGCAGCCAAGCCCCCCGGACTAGCGGGAGCGCAAAGACCCAGTACTTC. The encoded protein is CASSQAPRTSGSAKTQYF. Full variable domain (remainder filled in from reference TRBV14 and TRBJ2-5): EAGVTQFPSHSVIEKGQTVTLRCDPISGHDNLYWYRRVMGKEIKFLLHFVKESKQDESGMPNNRFLAERTGGTYSTLKVQPAELEDSGVYFCASSQAPRTSGSAKTQYFGPGTRLLVL.

This sequence joins TRBV10-2 and TRBJ1-1, with 8 bases lining up with TRBD1. This CDR3 has 14 residues. Trimming cost V 6 bases and J 2 bases; bases outside gene matches: 5. The V gene's germline CDR1 is WSHSY and CDR2 SAAADI. CDR3 in DNA: TGCGCCAGCAGCCAGGGACAGGCAAACACTGAAGCTTTCTTT. Protein product: CASSQGQANTEAFF.

The chain links TRBV4-3 to TRBJ2-7; 9 bases map to TRBD2. After removal of 0 bases from V and 1 base from J, the junction contained 4 bases not matched to a gene. The CDR3 sequence is 16 residues long. Germline CDR1 LGHNA, CDR2 YSLEER. CDR3 sequence: CASSQDLSGSSYEQYF. In DNA, the CDR3 is TGCGCCAGCAGCCAAGATCTTAGCGGGAGTTCCTACGAGCAGTACTTC.

This chain joins TRBV11-3 and TRBJ2-3, with TRBD2 identical over 9 bases. V dropped 5 bases and J dropped 6; count of bases not matched to a gene: 3. The CDR3 covers 13 residues. Germline CDR1 SGHNT, CDR2 YENEEA. For the CDR3, the DNA is TGTGCCAGCAGCCCCGGGACTAGCGATACGCAGTATTTT. Protein: CASSPGTSDTQYF.

V usage is TRBV5-8 and J usage is TRBJ2-1, with 8 bases that match TRBD2. The CDR3 runs to 15 residues. In germline, CDR1 is SGHTS, CDR2 YDEGEE. The J segment lost 5 bases and the V segment lost 0 bases, leaving 4 bases of the junction unmatched. The CDR3 here is CASSLGLAFHNEQFF. The CDR3 nucleotides are TGTGCCAGCAGCTTGGGACTAGCGTTTCACAATGAGCAGTTCTTC.

The CDR3 coding sequence is TGCGCCAGCAGCCCGAGCACAGGAACACCACACACAGATACGCAGTATTTT. Its translation is CASSPSTGTPHTDTQYF. The V gene is TRBV5-1, the J gene TRBJ2-3, with D possibly being TRBD1 (5 bases). Looked up from germline, CDR1 is SGHRS and CDR2 is YFSETQ. The CDR3 has 17 amino acids. Trimming left V 4 bases short and J 2 bases short, with 20 bases between. The full variable domain, in which reference TRBV5-1 and TRBJ2-3 provide the parts outside the CDR3, is KAGVTQTPRYLIKTRGQQVTLSCSPISGHRSVSWYQQTPGQGLQFLFEYFSETQRNKGNFPGRFSGRQFSNSRSEMNVSTLELGDSALYLCASSPSTGTPHTDTQYFGPGTRLTVL.

This clone was detected once. The gene calls are TRBV10-3 and TRBJ2-2; a possible D gene is TRBD2 (5 bases). The CDR3 length is 15 residues. Germline V CDR1 and CDR2: ENHRY, SYGVKD. Trimming cost V 3 bases and J 4 bases, with 12 bases left between them. DNA of the CDR3: TGTGCCATCAGTGAAGAGAGCGGTGGCACCGGGGAGCTGTTTTTT. It codes for CAISEESGGTGELFF.

This chain links TRBV6-5 with TRBJ2-5, with 9 bases identical to TRBD1. The CDR3 is 16 residues long. The V gene end was trimmed by 4 bases and the J gene end by 2 bases; junction bases not matched to a gene: 8. The V gene's germline CDR1 is MNHEY and CDR2 SVGAGI. As DNA, the CDR3 is TGTGCCAGCAGTTTGTCCCGGGACAGGGAACAAGAGACCCAGTACTTC. This translates into CASSLSRDREQETQYF.

This sequence joins TRBV5-1 and TRBJ2-3; possible D gene TRBD2, 6 bases. This CDR3 spans 13 amino acids. CDR1 and CDR2 from the germline V gene are SGHRS and YFSETQ. V gave up 2 bases and J gave up 11 bases, with 15 bases separating them. The DNA for the CDR3 is TGCGCCAGCAGCTTATTAGCGGAGCCCCAGCAGTATTTT. Amino acid sequence: CASSLLAEPQQYF.

The V gene is TRBV12-5, the J gene TRBJ2-7; weak D call: TRBD2 (5 bases). Germline V gene data show CDR1 as LGHNT and CDR2 as FRNRAP. The CDR3 runs to 16 residues. V shed 0 bases and J shed 6 bases, with 18 bases lying between them. In DNA form, the CDR3 reads TGTGCTAGTGGTTTGGTACGAAAAGCGGAGACGGGCGAGCAGTACTTC. Its translation: CASGLVRKAETGEQYF.

The chain links TRBV5-4 to TRBJ1-1; 10 bases agree with TRBD1. CDR1 SGHNT and CDR2 YYREEE come from the germline V gene (reference sequence). The CDR3 sequence is 16 residues long. V lost 5 bases and J lost 1; bases outside the gene matches: 8. In DNA form, the CDR3 reads TGTGCCAGCAGAGAGAGGACAGGGGGGAGGAACACTGAAGCTTTCTTT. It translates to CASRERTGGRNTEAFF. The whole variable domain, filled in from reference TRBV5-4 and TRBJ1-1, reads ETGVTQSPTHLIKTRGQQVTLRCSSQSGHNTVSWYQQALGQGPQFIFQYYREEENGRGNFPPRFSGLQFPNYSSELNVNALELDDSALYLCASRERTGGRNTEAFFGQGTRLTVV.

The V and J genes are TRBV29-1 and TRBJ1-1; D is undetermined. Trimming removed 5 bases at V and 0 bases at J, with 19 bases between. This CDR3 contains 16 residues. Germline V gene sequence: CDR1 SQVTM, CDR2 ANQGSEA. Written as DNA, the CDR3 is TGCAGCGTTTTACCCTCTTGGGGAGGGATGAACACTGAAGCTTTCTTT. Translation: CSVLPSWGGMNTEAFF.

This chain connects TRBV2 to TRBJ1-3; no definite D call. CDR1 and CDR2 from the germline V gene are SNHLY and FYNNEI. Deletions cut 4 bases from V and 0 bases from J, with 10 bases between. The CDR3 sequence is 15 residues long. CDR3 DNA: TGTGCCAGCAGTGGGGGAGGCGCCTCTGGAAACACCATATATTTT. It specifies CASSGGGASGNTIYF.

V gene TRBV5-1 combines with J gene TRBJ2-1, with 7 nucleotides matching TRBD1. V was clipped by 5 bases and J by 5 bases; unmatched bases: 19. The CDR3 is 18 residues long. The V gene's germline CDR1 is SGHRS and CDR2 YFSETQ. CDR3 DNA sequence: TGCGCCAGCAGGAGGGGGCCACCGGTAAACCCCCCCCACAATGAGCAGTTCTTC. It translates to CASRRGPPVNPPHNEQFF.

The chain has TRBV5-1 and TRBJ2-5; TRBD1 matches at 8 bases. V lost 4 bases, J lost 5 bases, and 13 bases stayed unmatched. The germline CDR1 and CDR2 sequences are SGHRS and YFSETQ. This CDR3 has 16 amino acids. CDR3 DNA sequence: TGCGCCAGCAGCCGGGGGTCCAGGGGGCGTGGTGAGACCCAGTACTTC. It specifies CASSRGSRGRGETQYF. Variable domain in full (rest from reference TRBV5-1 and TRBJ2-5): KAGVTQTPRYLIKTRGQQVTLSCSPISGHRSVSWYQQTPGQGLQFLFEYFSETQRNKGNFPGRFSGRQFSNSRSEMNVSTLELGDSALYLCASSRGSRGRGETQYFGPGTRLLVL.

V and J are TRBV7-2 and TRBJ2-1, with 13 bases fitting TRBD2. The CDR3 consists of 16 residues. Germline lookup yields CDR1 SGHTA and CDR2 FQGNSA. V was pared by 1 base and J by 9 bases, with 6 bases of the junction left unmatched. The chain's CDR3 is CASSLGGLAGRGEQFF. The CDR3 DNA sequence: TGTGCCAGCAGCTTAGGGGGACTAGCGGGACGAGGTGAGCAGTTCTTC.

V is TRBV6-7 and J is TRBJ1-4; 8 bases line up with TRBD1. TRBV6-7 is known as an ORF, though its function is uncertain. The J segment lost 8 bases and the V segment lost 2 bases, leaving 22 bases of the junction unmatched. The CDR3 contains 20 residues. The CDR3: CASSYLKGTGRQIIREKLFF. As DNA, the CDR3 is TGTGCCAGCAGTTACCTAAAAGGGACAGGTAGACAGATTATTAGGGAAAAACTGTTTTTT.

This clone was detected once. This chain uses TRBV4-2 with TRBJ1-4; 10 bases line up with TRBD1. The CDR3 extends over 19 amino acids. Unmatched junction bases numbered 13, after V lost 2 bases and J lost 4 bases. The germline CDR1 and CDR2 sequences are LGHNA and YNFKEQ. The CDR3 DNA is TGTGCCAGCAGCCAACTACAGGGACAGGGGCGCGGTTTTAATGAAAAACTGTTTTTT. Translation: CASSQLQGQGRGFNEKLFF.

The chain joins TRBV19 to TRBJ2-1; the D gene is possibly TRBD2 (6 bases). V was shortened by 4 bases and J by 7 bases, with 14 bases between the two germline ends. From germline, CDR1 is LNHDA and CDR2 SQIVND (reference sequence). The CDR3 covers 14 residues. The CDR3 spells CASSRGREWNEQFF. The CDR3 DNA reads as TGTGCCAGTAGTAGGGGTCGGGAGTGGAATGAGCAGTTCTTC.

The DNA for the CDR3 is TGCGCCAGCAGCCAAGACTTAGGACTAGCAAGATACGAGCAGTACTTC. Amino acids: CASSQDLGLARYEQYF. The chain couples TRBV4-1 to TRBJ2-7, with 8 bases that match TRBD2. J was trimmed by 4 bases and V by 0 bases; bases with no gene match: 8. CDR3 length equals 16 residues. Per germline, CDR1 MGHRA and CDR2 YSYEKL.

The table lists this clone with a count of one. V gene TRBV5-1 combines with J gene TRBJ1-2, with D perhaps matching TRBD1 (5 bases). V lost 3 bases to trimming and J lost 4 bases, with 10 bases between them. Germline V CDR1 and CDR2: SGHRS, YFSETQ. CDR3 length: 13 amino acids. The CDR3 spells CASSSDKRYGYTF. The CDR3 nucleotides read TGCGCCAGCAGCTCGGACAAGCGCTATGGCTACACCTTC.